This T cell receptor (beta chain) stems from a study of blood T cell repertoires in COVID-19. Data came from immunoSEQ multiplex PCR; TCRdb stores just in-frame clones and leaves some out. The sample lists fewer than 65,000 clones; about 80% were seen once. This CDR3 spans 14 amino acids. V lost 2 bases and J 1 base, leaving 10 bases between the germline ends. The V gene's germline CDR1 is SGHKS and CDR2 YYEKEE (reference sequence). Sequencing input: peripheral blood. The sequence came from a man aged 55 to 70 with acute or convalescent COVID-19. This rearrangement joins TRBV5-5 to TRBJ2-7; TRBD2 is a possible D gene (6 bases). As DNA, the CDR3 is TGTGCCAGCAGCTTAGGAGGGATGTCCTACGAGCAGTACTTC. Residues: CASSLGGMSYEQYF.